These 20 T cell receptor beta chains were sequenced from one sample in a study of CD8+ T cells in alopecia areata. RNA, once extracted, was reverse transcribed into cDNA for use as the sequencing template. Sequenced by immunoSEQ multiplex PCR; TCRdb stores in-frame clones only, minus some. The sample consists of about 30,000 clones, approximately 56% of them appearing once. The sequenced sample consisted of NKG2D-high CD8+ T cells sorted from blood. Receptors were obtained from a human donor with alopecia areata.

By sample fraction, this clone is medium-sized. This rearrangement joins TRBV15 to TRBJ1-5; D might be TRBD1 (5 bases). The CDR3 length is 15 residues. Looked up from germline, CDR1 is LNHNV and CDR2 is YYDKDF (reference sequence). V shed 0 bases and J shed 7 bases, with 13 bases lying between them. The CDR3 sequence: CATSRDAGPGQPQHF. CDR3 in DNA: TGTGCCACCAGCAGAGATGCGGGGCCGGGGCAGCCCCAGCATTTT.

The V call is TRBV7-2, the J call TRBJ2-3; 9 bases fit TRBD2. Losses at the gene ends were 4 bases for V and 2 bases for J; bases not matched to a gene: 10. The germline V gene has CDR1 SGHTA and CDR2 FQGNSA. The length of the CDR3 is 17 residues. CDR3 nucleotide sequence: TGTGCCAGCAGCTCCGGGACTAGCCCCTTCTACACAGATACGCAGTATTTT. The encoded protein is CASSSGTSPFYTDTQYF.

V usage is TRBV5-1 and J usage is TRBJ2-1; D not certain. V was pared by 0 bases and J by 8 bases, with 18 bases between. Germline values: CDR1 SGHRS, CDR2 YFSETQ. This CDR3 has 16 residues. The CDR3 sequence is CASSLAFRLSMDEQFF. The CDR3 DNA follows: TGCGCCAGCAGCTTGGCGTTCAGACTCTCGATGGATGAGCAGTTCTTC.

This clone has a handful of counts. The rearrangement links TRBV5-6 to TRBJ2-7; D not certain. Germline V gene data show CDR1 as SGHDT and CDR2 as YYEEEE. V was pared by 4 bases and J by 7 bases, with 12 bases between. CDR3 length equals 12 residues. CDR3 in amino acids: CASSPLGGEQYF. DNA for the CDR3: TGTGCCAGCAGCCCCCTGGGTGGGGAGCAGTACTTC. Full variable domain (rest looked up from reference TRBV5-6 and TRBJ2-7): DAGVTQSPTHLIKTRGQQVTLRCSPKSGHDTVSWYQQALGQGPQFIFQYYEEEERQRGNFPDRFSGHQFPNYSSELNVNALLLGDSALYLCASSPLGGEQYFGPGTRLTVT.

This chain connects TRBV25-1 to TRBJ2-7; D unresolved. CDR1 MGHDK and CDR2 SYGVNS come from the germline V gene. The length of the CDR3 is 13 residues. Trimming pared 7 bases from V and 0 bases from J, leaving 10 bases between. CDR3 DNA sequence: TGTGCCAGCAACAGCGAAAACTCCTACGAGCAGTACTTC. As protein: CASNSENSYEQYF.

CDR3 amino acids: CAWSDRGPSNQPQHF. The DNA of the CDR3 is TGTGCCTGGAGCGACAGGGGGCCTAGCAATCAGCCCCAGCATTTT. The chain couples TRBV30 to TRBJ1-5; 10 nucleotides align to TRBD1. V was pared by 3 bases and J by 0 bases, with 2 bases of the junction left unmatched. The CDR3 extends over 15 amino acids. Per germline, CDR1 GTSNPN and CDR2 SVGIG (reference sequence).

The V gene is TRBV5-1, the J gene TRBJ2-3; D is uncertain. From germline, CDR1 is SGHRS and CDR2 YFSETQ. Trimming removed 0 bases from V and 0 bases from J, with 11 bases in between. This CDR3 has 16 amino acids. CDR3 coding DNA: TGCGCCAGCAGCTTGGCGGCTCCTCATAGCACAGATACGCAGTATTTT. As protein: CASSLAAPHSTDTQYF.

The chain combines TRBV28 with TRBJ2-3; no reliable D call. Germline values: CDR1 MDHEN, CDR2 SYDVKM. The length of the CDR3 is 13 residues. V lost 3 bases, J lost 3 bases, and 7 bases lay in between. CDR3 region: CASSFRATDTQYF. The CDR3 DNA is TGTGCCAGCAGTTTCCGGGCAACAGATACGCAGTATTTT.

This clone has a single count. The chain is built from TRBV7-9 and TRBJ1-1; perhaps TRBD1 as D (5 bases). The CDR3 is made up of 12 amino acids. Germline V gene data show CDR1 as SEHNR and CDR2 as FQNEAQ (reference sequence). V was shortened by 6 bases and J by 4 bases, with 9 bases between the two germline ends. CDR3 sequence (DNA): TGTGCCAGCAGGGGGCTGGGCACTGAAGCTTTCTTT. Its protein is CASRGLGTEAFF.

This clone was seen a single time. The chain carries TRBV27 and TRBJ1-2; D remains ambiguous. V was trimmed by 7 bases and J by 6 bases, leaving 12 bases between them. The CDR3 is 12 residues long. CDR1 is MNHEY, CDR2 SMNVEV, per germline (reference sequence). CDR3 nucleotide sequence: TGTGCCAGCATTGGCAAGGATAATGGCTACACCTTC. Protein: CASIGKDNGYTF.

The rearrangement links TRBV7-2 to TRBJ2-5; D possibly uses TRBD1 or TRBD2 (6 bases each). Germline-derived CDR1 and CDR2 are SGHTA and FQGNSA. V was pared by 1 base and J by 4 bases, with 16 bases between. The CDR3 totals 16 residues. The CDR3 region is CASSLVAGEAGETQYF. CDR3 sequence (DNA): TGTGCCAGCAGCTTAGTGGCAGGGGAGGCGGGAGAGACCCAGTACTTC.

The rearrangement links TRBV27 to TRBJ2-7; D might be TRBD1 (6 bases). Between the trimmed V and J ends, which lost 5 bases and 2 bases, there was a span of 10 bases. The CDR3 is made up of 13 amino acids. The V gene's germline CDR1 is MNHEY and CDR2 SMNVEV (reference sequence). CDR3 nucleotides: TGTGCCAGCAGTGCTACAGGGCCCTACGAGCAGTACTTC. Translation gives CASSATGPYEQYF.

The gene calls are TRBV27 and TRBJ2-7; maybe TRBD1 (5 bases). The germline V and J ends were trimmed by 2 bases and 2 bases, with 13 bases remaining between them. Germline V CDR1 and CDR2: MNHEY, SMNVEV (reference sequence). The CDR3 consists of 15 residues. The CDR3 DNA follows: TGTGCCAGCAGTTTAACGCAGGGCATCCCCTACGAGCAGTACTTC. Translating it yields CASSLTQGIPYEQYF.

This clone was seen a few times. The chain combines TRBV6-5 with TRBJ2-1, with D maybe TRBD2 (5 bases). Germline V lookup: CDR1 MNHEY, CDR2 SVGAGI. Trimming stripped 4 bases from V and 3 bases from J, with 7 bases between. The CDR3 is 13 amino acids. CDR3 loop: CASSFRGYNEQFF. The DNA for the CDR3 is TGTGCCAGCAGTTTCCGGGGCTACAATGAGCAGTTCTTC.

The chain is built from TRBV29-1 and TRBJ2-3; TRBD1 or TRBD2 may be the D gene (5 bases each). In germline, CDR1 is SQVTM, CDR2 ANQGSEA. V dropped 7 bases and J dropped 0 bases, with 17 bases sitting between them. This CDR3 has 15 amino acids. CDR3 residues: CSARTGTASTDTQYF. CDR3 in DNA: TGCAGCGCTCGTACCGGGACCGCAAGCACAGATACGCAGTATTTT.

This clone appeared a few times. The rearrangement uses TRBV7-9 and TRBJ2-1; 7 bases align to TRBD1. CDR1 and CDR2 from the germline V gene are SEHNR and FQNEAQ (reference sequence). With 5 bases clipped from V and 0 bases from J, the junction kept 7 bases outside the gene matches. The CDR3 length is 16 residues. This CDR3 reads CASSPTDRSSYNEQFF. CDR3 DNA sequence: TGTGCCAGCAGCCCAACGGACAGGAGCTCCTACAATGAGCAGTTCTTC.

This chain uses TRBV27 with TRBJ1-5; no clear D. CDR3 length: 16 amino acids. The V and J ends lost 1 base and 1 base respectively, with 11 bases between them. Germline V gene sequence: CDR1 MNHEY, CDR2 SMNVEV (reference sequence). The CDR3 DNA follows: TGTGCCAGCAGTTTATTGGCCCCGGGAAGCAATCAGCCCCAGCATTTT. Protein: CASSLLAPGSNQPQHF.

This clone appeared once. The chain is built from TRBV27 and TRBJ2-7, with D maybe TRBD1 (6 bases). This CDR3 is 12 amino acids long. V shed 5 bases and J shed 3 bases, with 8 bases lying between them. Germline V gene sequence: CDR1 MNHEY, CDR2 SMNVEV (reference sequence). The CDR3: CASSQGHYEQYF. The DNA for the CDR3 is TGTGCCAGCAGTCAGGGGCACTACGAGCAGTACTTC.

In its sample, this clone was seen a few times. The rearrangement uses TRBV7-9 and TRBJ2-1; the D is unclear. CDR1 and CDR2 (germline): SEHNR, FQNEAQ (reference sequence). V gave up 3 bases and J gave up 5 bases, with 5 bases separating them. The CDR3 contains 12 residues. This CDR3 reads CASSFGHNEQFF. CDR3 in DNA: TGTGCCAGCAGCTTCGGACACAATGAGCAGTTCTTC.

The chain employs TRBV4-1 and TRBJ2-7, with D maybe TRBD1 (5 bases). In germline, CDR1 is MGHRA, CDR2 YSYEKL. Between the trimmed V and J ends, which lost 2 bases and 11 bases, there was a span of 16 bases. The CDR3 length is 13 residues. The DNA for the CDR3 is TGCGCCAGCAGCCAAATCAGGGAAGGCTTAGAGTACTTC. It yields the protein CASSQIREGLEYF.